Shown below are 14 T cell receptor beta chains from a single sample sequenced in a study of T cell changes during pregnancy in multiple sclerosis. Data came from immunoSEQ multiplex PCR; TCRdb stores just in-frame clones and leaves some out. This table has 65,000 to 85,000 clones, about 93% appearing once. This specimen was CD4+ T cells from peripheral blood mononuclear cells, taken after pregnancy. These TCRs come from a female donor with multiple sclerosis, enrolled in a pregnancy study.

The CDR3 DNA follows: TGTGCCAGCAGCTTGGGGGGACAGGGGGTATACGAGCAGTACTTC. It codes for CASSLGGQGVYEQYF. V is TRBV5-4 and J is TRBJ2-7; 11 nucleotides agree with TRBD1. The CDR3 loop spans 15 amino acids. The trim removed 0 bases at V and 4 bases at J, leaving 3 bases unmatched. Germline V gives CDR1 SGHNT, CDR2 YYREEE (reference sequence).

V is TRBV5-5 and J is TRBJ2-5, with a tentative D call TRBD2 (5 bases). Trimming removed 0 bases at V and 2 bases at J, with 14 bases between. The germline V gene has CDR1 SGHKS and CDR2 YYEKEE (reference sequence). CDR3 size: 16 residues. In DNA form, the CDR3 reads TGTGCCAGCAGCTTGGGTTTCTCGGGAATACAAGAGACCCAGTACTTC. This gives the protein CASSLGFSGIQETQYF.

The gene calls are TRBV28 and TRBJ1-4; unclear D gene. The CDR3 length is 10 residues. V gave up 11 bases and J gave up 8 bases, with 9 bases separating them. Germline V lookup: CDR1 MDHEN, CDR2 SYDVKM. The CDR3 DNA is TGTGCCTTTGGCGGGGAAAAACTGTTTTTT. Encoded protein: CAFGGEKLFF.

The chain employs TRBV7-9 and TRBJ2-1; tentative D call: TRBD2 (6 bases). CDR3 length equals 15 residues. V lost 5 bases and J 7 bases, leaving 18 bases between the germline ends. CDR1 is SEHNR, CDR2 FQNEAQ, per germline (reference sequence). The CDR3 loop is CASSRLVGGYNEQFF. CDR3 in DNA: TGTGCCAGCAGCCGACTCGTCGGGGGTTATAATGAGCAGTTCTTC. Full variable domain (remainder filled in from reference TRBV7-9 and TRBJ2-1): DTGVSQNPRHKITKRGQNVTFRCDPISEHNRLYWYRQTLGQGPEFLTYFQNEAQLEKSRLLSDRFSAERPKGSFSTLEIQRTEQGDSAMYLCASSRLVGGYNEQFFGPGTRLTVL.

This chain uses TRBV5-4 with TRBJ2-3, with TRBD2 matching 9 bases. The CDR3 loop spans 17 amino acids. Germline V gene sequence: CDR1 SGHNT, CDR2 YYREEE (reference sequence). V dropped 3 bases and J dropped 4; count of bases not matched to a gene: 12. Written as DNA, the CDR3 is TGTGCCAGCAGCTCCCCCAGCAGCGGGAGGTTAGCAGATACGCAGTATTTT. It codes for CASSSPSSGRLADTQYF.

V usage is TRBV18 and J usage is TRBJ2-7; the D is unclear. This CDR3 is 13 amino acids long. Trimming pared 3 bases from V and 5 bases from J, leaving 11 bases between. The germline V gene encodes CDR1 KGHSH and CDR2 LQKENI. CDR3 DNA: TGTGCCAGCTCACCCCGTGGCATCGACGAGCAGTACTTC. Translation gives CASSPRGIDEQYF.

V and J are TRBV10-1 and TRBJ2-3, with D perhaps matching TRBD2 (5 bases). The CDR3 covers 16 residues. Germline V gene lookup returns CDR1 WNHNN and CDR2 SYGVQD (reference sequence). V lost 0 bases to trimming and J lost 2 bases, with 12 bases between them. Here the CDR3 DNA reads TGCGCCAGCAGTGAGTCTGACCGGGATGACACAGATACGCAGTATTTT. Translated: CASSESDRDDTDTQYF.

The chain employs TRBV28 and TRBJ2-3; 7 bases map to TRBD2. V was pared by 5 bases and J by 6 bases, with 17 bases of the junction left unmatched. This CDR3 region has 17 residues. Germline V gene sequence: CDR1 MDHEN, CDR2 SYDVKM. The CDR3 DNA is TGTGCCAGCAGTGTGGTGGACTCCTGGGTGGGGGGGGATACGCAGTATTTT. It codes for CASSVVDSWVGGDTQYF.

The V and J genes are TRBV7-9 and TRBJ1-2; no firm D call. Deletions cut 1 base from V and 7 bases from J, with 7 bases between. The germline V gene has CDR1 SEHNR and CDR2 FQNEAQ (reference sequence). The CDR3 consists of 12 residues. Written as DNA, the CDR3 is TGTGCCAGCAGCTTAGACGTCGGTGGCTACACCTTC. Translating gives CASSLDVGGYTF.

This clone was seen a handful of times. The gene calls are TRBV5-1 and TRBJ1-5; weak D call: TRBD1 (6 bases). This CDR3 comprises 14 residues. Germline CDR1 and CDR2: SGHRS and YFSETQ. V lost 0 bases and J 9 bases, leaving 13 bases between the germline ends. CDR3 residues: CASSLGQELGPQHF. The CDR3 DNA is TGCGCCAGCAGCTTGGGACAGGAACTAGGGCCCCAGCATTTT.

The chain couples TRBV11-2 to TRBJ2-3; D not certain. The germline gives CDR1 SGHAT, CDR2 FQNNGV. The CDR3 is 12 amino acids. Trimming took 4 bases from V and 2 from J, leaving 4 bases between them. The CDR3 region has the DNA TGTGCCAGCAGCTCCCTCACAGATACGCAGTATTTT. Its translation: CASSSLTDTQYF.

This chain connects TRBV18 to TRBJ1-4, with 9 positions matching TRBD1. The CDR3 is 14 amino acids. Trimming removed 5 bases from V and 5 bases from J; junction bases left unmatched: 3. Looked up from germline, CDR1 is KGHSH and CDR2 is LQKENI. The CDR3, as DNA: TGTGCCAGCTCAGCCGACAGGGGGAATGAAAAACTGTTTTTT. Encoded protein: CASSADRGNEKLFF.

The CDR3 sequence: CASSYRLAQYNEQFF. The CDR3 DNA is TGTGCCAGCAGTTACCGACTAGCGCAATACAATGAGCAGTTCTTC. The chain employs TRBV6-6 and TRBJ2-1; 8 bases are shared with TRBD2. The CDR3 totals 15 residues. V gave up 2 bases and J gave up 4 bases; unmatched junction bases: 4. The germline V gene has CDR1 MNHNY and CDR2 SVGAGI (reference sequence).

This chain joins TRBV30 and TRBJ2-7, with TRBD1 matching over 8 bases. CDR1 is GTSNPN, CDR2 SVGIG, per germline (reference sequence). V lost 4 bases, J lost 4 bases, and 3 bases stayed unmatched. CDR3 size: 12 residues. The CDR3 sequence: CAWTGGGYEQYF. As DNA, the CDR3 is TGTGCCTGGACAGGGGGCGGATACGAGCAGTACTTC.